This TCR beta chain was retrieved from a study of CD8+ T cells in alopecia areata. Treatment given: oral pan-JAK inhibitor, 5-10 mg twice daily. Lesional scalp punch biopsies and peripheral blood were collected from alopecia areata patients. From PBMCs, CD4+ and CD8+ T cells were sorted. Notes on the study in general: Many expanded lesional clones persisted in scalp and blood during tofacitinib treatment. Scalp lesions, especially in alopecia totalis/universalis, had higher clonality than normal scalp.

V shed 5 bases, J shed 7 bases, and the junction held 14 bases outside the gene matches. This CDR3 spans 16 amino acids. Germline V gives CDR1 MNHEY, CDR2 SMNVEV (reference sequence). Following extraction, RNA underwent reverse transcription to cDNA, which served as the sequencing template. Some clones are missing from TCRdb's copy, which holds only in-frame ones; the method was immunoSEQ multiplex PCR. The sample lists tens of thousands of clones, just over 45% occurring once. Details on this clone: The antigen is unknown.

The chain couples TRBV27 to TRBJ1-5, with 7 positions matching TRBD1. The TCR comes from a human donor with alopecia areata. Specimen: CD8+ T cells sorted from blood, collected between weeks 36 and 40, from a patient treated with tofacitinib. The CDR3 reads CASSPNTKGGLQPQHF. In nucleotides, the CDR3 is TGTGCCAGCAGTCCGAACACCAAAGGGGGCTTGCAGCCCCAGCATTTT.